A single sample gave rise to the 9 T cell receptor beta chains below, sequenced in a study of metastatic and nonmetastatic thyroid tumors (dated by TCRdb to about 2020). No treatment had been received by any patient before thyroid surgery. The library was produced with PCR. The sample was run on an Illumina HiSeq 4000. TCRdb reran the public reads through fastp at Q25 and MiXCR, keeping productive beta chains. The sample yields 30,000 to 45,000 clones; roughly 25% were counted once. The ten biggest clones cover roughly a tenth of the sample. The sequenced sample consisted of blood. These receptors all stem from a female donor with papillary thyroid cancer or a benign thyroid nodule (not recorded which). Some clones in this sample may be carry-over from other donors' samples.

The chain carries TRBV30 and TRBJ1-6; a possible D gene is TRBD1 (6 bases). The V gene lost 4 bases and the J gene lost 10 bases, with 17 bases spanning the gap. The CDR3 is made up of 14 amino acids. CDR1 and CDR2 from the germline V gene are GTSNPN and SVGIG (reference sequence). The CDR3 loop reads CAWNHGQRGSPLHF. The CDR3 DNA reads as TGTGCCTGGAACCACGGGCAGAGGGGGTCACCCCTCCACTTT.

The chain uses TRBV30 and TRBJ1-1; 8 bases agree with TRBD1. The junction had 8 bases not matched to a gene; V was cut back by 5 bases and J by 0 bases. CDR3 length: 15 amino acids. CDR1 is GTSNPN, CDR2 SVGIG, per germline (reference sequence). The CDR3 region has the DNA TGTGCCTGGCAATTGGGACAGGTTTTGAACACTGAAGCTTTCTTT. Its protein product is CAWQLGQVLNTEAFF.

J is TRBJ2-2 and V is TRBV15; 8 nucleotides match TRBD1. Germline lookup yields CDR1 LNHNV and CDR2 YYDKDF (reference sequence). The CDR3 has 14 residues. The ends lost 10 bases at V and 10 bases at J; junction bases unmatched: 14. DNA of the CDR3: TGTGCCATCAGAGGACAGGGATCCACCTTGGAGCTGTTTTTT. Translating it yields CAIRGQGSTLELFF.

By sample fraction, this clone is medium-sized. The chain employs TRBV27 and TRBJ2-7; D ambiguous. CDR1 MNHEY and CDR2 SMNVEV come from the germline V gene (reference sequence). The CDR3 loop spans 11 amino acids. Trimming removed 6 bases from V and 0 bases from J, with 3 bases in between. CDR3 amino acids: CASRDSYEQYF. In DNA, the CDR3 is TGTGCCAGCAGGGACTCCTACGAGCAGTACTTC.

This clone has a count of ten or more. This could be a read error, since a much larger clone is one nucleotide away. The gene calls are TRBV28 and TRBJ2-5; possibly TRBD2 for D (6 bases). In germline, CDR1 is MDHEN, CDR2 SYDVKM. V was trimmed by 4 bases and J by 5 bases, leaving 17 bases between them. This CDR3 has 15 amino acids. The CDR3 DNA reads TGTGCCAGCAGTTCCGCACTAGCTTCCCCCGAGACCCAGTACTTC. This gives the protein CASSSALASPETQYF.

This clone has ten or more counts. It may be a read error: a sequence one base away is much more abundant. Other nucleotide sequences from this sample produce the same CDR3. CDR3 DNA sequence: TGCGCCAGCGGTCGGGCGGGGTTCCAGCCCCAGCATTTT. Amino acid sequence: CASGRAGFQPQHF. The genes are TRBV7-2 and TRBJ1-5; D gene ambiguous. The CDR3 length is 13 residues. Germline-derived CDR1 and CDR2 are SGHTA and FQGNSA.

The table lists this clone with a few counts. The chain carries TRBV28 and TRBJ2-7; 8 bases are a match to TRBD2. Germline loops: CDR1 MDHEN, CDR2 SYDVKM. V lost 1 base, J lost 4 bases, and 3 bases stayed unmatched. This CDR3 region has 14 residues. The CDR3, as DNA: TGTGCCAGCAGTTTATCAGCGGGGGCTTACGAGCAGTACTTC. The encoded protein is CASSLSAGAYEQYF.

This clone was observed at least ten times. The chain couples TRBV6-1 to TRBJ2-3; the match to TRBD2 covers 12 bases. CDR1 and CDR2 (germline): MNHNS, SASEGT. This CDR3 has 19 amino acids. Trimming removed 4 bases from V and 6 bases from J; junction bases left unmatched: 17. CDR3 protein: CASSANARFLAGGRDTQYF. DNA of the CDR3: TGTGCCAGCAGTGCAAATGCCCGTTTTCTAGCGGGGGGGAGGGATACGCAGTATTTT.

This clone was found many times. A read error may be the cause here, since a much bigger clone is one base away. Other DNA sequences from this sample encode an identical CDR3 as well. The chain couples TRBV7-2 to TRBJ2-2; a weak D match, TRBD2 (5 bases). The CDR3 covers 13 residues. CDR1 and CDR2 from the germline V gene are SGHTA and FQGNSA. Written as DNA, the CDR3 is TGTGCCAGCAGCCGAGGGAACACCGGAGAGCTGTTTTTT. Encoded protein: CASSRGNTGELFF.